This T cell receptor beta chain was documented in a study of shared clonotypes between healthy human individuals. General observations from the study: Researchers found naive subsets generally carried larger estimated richness than memory subsets.

As to this clone: Its specificity is not known. Compared with germline, one end of the junction differs, possibly owing to a read error.

The repertoire was sequenced with immunoSEQ multiplex PCR; TCRdb's copy has only in-frame clones and lacks some. Of some 2.1 million clones in the sample, about 95% were seen once. CDR3 length equals 15 residues. Germline V CDR1 and CDR2: MNHEY, SMNVEV (reference sequence). CD45RO-negative, CCR7-positively selected cells formed the naive CD8 fraction, excluding terminally differentiated effector memory CD45RA+ cells. The chain uses TRBV27 and TRBJ2-3, with a weak D call TRBD2 (6 bases). Specimen: naive CD8+ T cells sorted from blood. The clonotype comes from a young man in good health. The CDR3 loop reads CAGSLWGGGVDTQYF. The CDR3 bases are TGTGCCGGCAGTTTATGGGGCGGCGGGGTGGATACGCAGTATTTT.